The entry below describes one T cell receptor beta chain. The source of the sample is a study of blood T cell repertoires in COVID-19. Study summary: The analysed material was cDNA or gDNA that came from T cells, B-cell-depleted T cells, or PBMCs.

With 2 bases clipped from V and 10 bases from J, the junction kept 5 bases outside the gene matches. The CDR3 loop spans 14 amino acids. Germline CDR1 and CDR2: SGHAT and FQDESV (reference sequence). In the source study's methods: Reference gene primer amplification gave estimated nucleated cell counts. Assay used: immunoSEQ multiplex PCR; TCRdb lists only in-frame clones, some missing. The V and J calls and clone size were taken over from that table, and D and trimming were inferred from the DNA. The data hold just under 100,000 clones, with around 83% observed a single time. The V and J genes are TRBV11-1 and TRBJ2-3, with 11 bases lining up with TRBD2. The receptor was derived from a woman aged 60 to 75 in a cohort sampled during active or convalescent COVID-19. Material for sequencing was peripheral blood. Here the CDR3 DNA reads TGTGCCAGCAGCTTAAAACTAGCGGGAGAGCCGCAGTATTTT. Translated: CASSLKLAGEPQYF.